This T cell receptor beta chain was sequenced during a study of blood T cell repertoires in COVID-19. TCRdb keeps only in-frame clones here, not all; method: immunoSEQ multiplex PCR. Of about 240,000 clones listed, around four fifths are singletons. CDR1 is SGHNT, CDR2 YYREEE, per germline (reference sequence). This CDR3 comprises 14 residues. V lost 3 bases to trimming and J lost 5 bases; unmatched junction nucleotides: 4. The clonotype comes from a man in his fifties or sixties with acute or convalescent COVID-19. This chain uses TRBV5-4 with TRBJ2-1, with TRBD1 matching 8 bases. Sequences were obtained from peripheral blood. Written as DNA, the CDR3 is TGTGCCAGCAGCTGGGGGACAGGAGACAATGAGCAGTTCTTC. Protein sequence: CASSWGTGDNEQFF.